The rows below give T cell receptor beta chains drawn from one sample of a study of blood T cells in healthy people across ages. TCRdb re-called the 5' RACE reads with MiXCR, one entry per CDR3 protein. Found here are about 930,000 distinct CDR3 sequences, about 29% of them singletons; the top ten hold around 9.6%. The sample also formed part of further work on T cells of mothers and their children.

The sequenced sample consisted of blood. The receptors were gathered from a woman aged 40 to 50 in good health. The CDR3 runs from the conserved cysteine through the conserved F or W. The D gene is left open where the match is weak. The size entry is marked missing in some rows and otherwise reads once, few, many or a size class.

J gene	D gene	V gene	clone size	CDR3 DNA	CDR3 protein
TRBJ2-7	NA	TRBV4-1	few	TGCGCCAGCAGCCAAAACTATGAGACTAGGGGGGCAGCCCAGTACTTC	CASSQNYETRGAAQYF
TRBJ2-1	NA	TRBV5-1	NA	TGCGCCAGCAGTGCTAGGTCTAGCTCCTACAATGAGCAGTTCTTC	CASSARSSSYNEQFF
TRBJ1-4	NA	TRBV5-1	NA	NA	CASSPQGQTYEQYFGATNEKLFF
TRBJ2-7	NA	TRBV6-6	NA	TGTGCCAGCAGCCCCGGACCGTTTAACGAGCAGTACTTC	CASSPGPFNEQYF
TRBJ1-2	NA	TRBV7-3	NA	TGTGCCAGCAGCTTAACTCCAGGGAACTATGGCTACACCTTC	CASSLTPGNYGYTF
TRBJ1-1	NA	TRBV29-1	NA	TGCAGCGTCCTGACGGGCCCAGAAGCTTTCTTT	CSVLTGPEAFF
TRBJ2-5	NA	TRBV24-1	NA	TGTGCCACCAGTGACCCCTCGCCAGGGAGACAAGAGACCCAGTACTTC	CATSDPSPGRQETQYF
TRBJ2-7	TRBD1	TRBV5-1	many	TGCGCCAGCAGCCCCGGGACAGTCGACGAGCAGTACTTC	CASSPGTVDEQYF
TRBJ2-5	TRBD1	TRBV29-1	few	TGCAGCGGAGGGGACAGGGGGAGTGTGACCCAGTACTTC	CSGGDRGSVTQYF
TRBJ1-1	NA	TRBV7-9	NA	TGTGCCTGCGGGGGTCGGGGACCCGAAGCTTTCTTT	CACGGRGPEAFF
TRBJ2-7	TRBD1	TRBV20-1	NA	TGCAATGCTAGAGACGGACAGGGGGCCTACGAGCAGTACTTC	CNARDGQGAYEQYF
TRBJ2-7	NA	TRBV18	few	TGTGCCAGCTCACCTTTAGGGGAGGACGAGCAGTACTTC	CASSPLGEDEQYF
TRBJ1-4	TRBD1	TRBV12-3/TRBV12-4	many	TGTGCCAGCAGGAGGACAGGGAGGGCTTACGAAAAACTGTTTTTT	CASRRTGRAYEKLFF
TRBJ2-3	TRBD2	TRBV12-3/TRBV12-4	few	TGTGCCAGCAGTTTTAGGACTAGCGGGGCCACAGATACGCAGTATTTT	CASSFRTSGATDTQYF
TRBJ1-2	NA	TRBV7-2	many	TGTGCCAGCAGCTTTAGTGACTATGGCTACACCTTC	CASSFSDYGYTF
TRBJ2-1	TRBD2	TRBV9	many	TGTGCCAGCAGCTCCCGGACTAGCGGGGGACCGAGCTCCTACAATGAGCAGTTCTTC	CASSSRTSGGPSSYNEQFF
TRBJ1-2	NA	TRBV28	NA	TGTGCCAGCAGTTTTGCCAGAGCTAACTATGGCTACACCTTC	CASSFARANYGYTF
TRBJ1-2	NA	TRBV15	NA	TGTGCCACCAGCAGAGTCCAGAAACTTATCTTAGACCTTGGAGATGGCTACACCTTC	CATSRVQKLILDLGDGYTF
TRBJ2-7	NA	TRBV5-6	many	TGTGCCAGCAGCCGGACGGAGAGCTCCTACGAGCAGTACTTC	CASSRTESSYEQYF
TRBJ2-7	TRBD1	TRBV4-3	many	TGCGCCAGCAGCGAGGGACAGGGAAACGAGCAGTACTTC	CASSEGQGNEQYF
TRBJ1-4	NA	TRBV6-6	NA	TGTGCCAGCAGTTACCGTCGGAGTGCAACTAATGAAAAACTGTTTTTT	CASSYRRSATNEKLFF